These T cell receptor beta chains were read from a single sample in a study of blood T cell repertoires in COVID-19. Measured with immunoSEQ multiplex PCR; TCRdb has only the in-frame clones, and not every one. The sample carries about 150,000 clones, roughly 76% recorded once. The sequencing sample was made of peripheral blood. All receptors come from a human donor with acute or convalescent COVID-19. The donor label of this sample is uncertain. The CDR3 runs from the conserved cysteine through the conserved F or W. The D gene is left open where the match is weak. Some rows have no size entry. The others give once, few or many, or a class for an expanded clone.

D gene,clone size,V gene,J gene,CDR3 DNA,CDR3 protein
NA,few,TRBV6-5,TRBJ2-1,TGTGCCAGCAGTTACGGGCATAGCTCCTACAATGAGCAGTTCTTC,CASSYGHSSYNEQFF
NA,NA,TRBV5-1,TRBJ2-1,TGCGCCAGCAGCTTTCCGGGGGATGAGCAGTTCTTC,CASSFPGDEQFF
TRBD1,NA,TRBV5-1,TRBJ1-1,TGCGCCAGCAGCTTACAGGGGGCTAGCCCTTATAACACTGAAGCTTTCTTT,CASSLQGASPYNTEAFF
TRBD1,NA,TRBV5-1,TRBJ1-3,TGCGCCAGCAGCCTTGGCGGGACAGGAGGCTCTGGAAACACCATATATTTT,CASSLGGTGGSGNTIYF
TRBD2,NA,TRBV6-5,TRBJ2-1,TGTGCCAGCAGTTCGGCTAGCGGGGCCAATGAGCAGTTCTTC,CASSSASGANEQFF
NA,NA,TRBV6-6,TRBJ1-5,TGTGCCAGCAGTCGAGCCCCCGCCCAGGGGATCAAACAGCCCCAGCATTTT,CASSRAPAQGIKQPQHF
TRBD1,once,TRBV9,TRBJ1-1,TGTGCCAGCAGCCTCTTAGGACAGGGGCTGATGAACACTGAAGCTTTCTTT,CASSLLGQGLMNTEAFF
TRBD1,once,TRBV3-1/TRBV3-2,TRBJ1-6,TGTGCCAGCAGCCAAACCGGGACAGGGGATTCACCCCTCCACTTT,CASSQTGTGDSPLHF
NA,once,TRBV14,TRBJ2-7,TGTGCCAGCAGCCAAGGACCTACGGGGGAGCAGTACTTC,CASSQGPTGEQYF
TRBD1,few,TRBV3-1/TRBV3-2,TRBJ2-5,TGTGCCAGCAGGTACGAGGCAGGGGGTGACGAGACCCAGTACTTC,CASRYEAGGDETQYF
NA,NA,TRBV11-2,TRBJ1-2,TGTGCCAGCAGCTTGGGGCCCTCATATGCTAACTATGGCTACACCTTC,CASSLGPSYANYGYTF
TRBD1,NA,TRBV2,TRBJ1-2,TGTGCCAGCAGTGAAGAAGGGGACAGGATAGTTTTGGCTAACTATGGCTACACCTTC,CASSEEGDRIVLANYGYTF
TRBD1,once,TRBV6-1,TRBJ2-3,TGTGCCAGCAGTGAAGAAGTAGGGACAGGGGTAACAGATACGCAGTATTTT,CASSEEVGTGVTDTQYF